These T cell receptor beta chains were read from a single sample in a study of T cells in Graves' hyperthyroidism and ophthalmopathy. TCRdb independently ran MiXCR on the multiplex PCR reads; one entry per CDR3 protein. Of about 600,000 distinct CDR3 sequences in the sample, approximately 14% were seen once. Specimen: blood. All receptors come from a woman aged 45-60 years with Graves' ophthalmopathy. Each CDR3 is given with its conserved first and last residue. Fields, in order: V gene, J gene, D gene, CDR3 length, clone size, CDR3 DNA, CDR3 protein. D genes are given only for firm matches. A clone size is listed for some rows: how often the clone was seen (once, few, many), or a class if it is expanded.

v_gene: TRBV7-9
j_gene: TRBJ2-1
d_gene: .
len: 15
abundance: many
CDR3nt: TGTGCCAGCAGCTTCTTAGGGACCTCCTACAATGAGCAGTTCTTC
CDR3aa: CASSFLGTSYNEQFF

v_gene: TRBV18
j_gene: TRBJ1-1
d_gene: TRBD1
len: 16
abundance: many
CDR3nt: TGTGCCAGCTCACCAAGACAGGGAAAAGGGAACACTGAAGCTTTCTTT
CDR3aa: CASSPRQGKGNTEAFF

v_gene: TRBV7-2
j_gene: TRBJ1-2
d_gene: .
len: 12
abundance: few
CDR3nt: TGTGCCAGCAGCGCTTACAGGAATGGCTACACCTTC
CDR3aa: CASSAYRNGYTF

v_gene: TRBV9
j_gene: TRBJ2-1
d_gene: .
len: 16
abundance: many
CDR3nt: TGTGCCAGCAGCGGCCCCGGGGCTATCGTGTTCGATGAGCAGTTCTTC
CDR3aa: CASSGPGAIVFDEQFF

v_gene: TRBV25-1
j_gene: TRBJ2-1
d_gene: TRBD1
len: 15
abundance: .
CDR3nt: TGTGCCAGCAAGGGAGACCGGGACAGGATGAATGAGCAGTTCTTC
CDR3aa: CASKGDRDRMNEQFF

v_gene: TRBV6-1
j_gene: TRBJ1-4
d_gene: .
len: 15
abundance: few
CDR3nt: TGTGCCAGCAGTGAGACTGTTGAGGCGCGTGAAAAACTGTTTTTT
CDR3aa: CASSETVEAREKLFF

v_gene: TRBV5-1
j_gene: TRBJ2-7
d_gene: .
len: 15
abundance: many
CDR3nt: TGCGCCAGCAGCTTGTACGGGACCAACTCCTACGAGCAGTACTTC
CDR3aa: CASSLYGTNSYEQYF

v_gene: TRBV11-3
j_gene: TRBJ2-1
d_gene: TRBD2
len: 14
abundance: many
CDR3nt: TGTGCCAGCAGCCCTAGCGGGAGGAGAAATGAGCAGTTCTTC
CDR3aa: CASSPSGRRNEQFF

v_gene: TRBV9
j_gene: TRBJ1-2
d_gene: .
len: 14
abundance: .
CDR3nt: TGTGCCAGCAGCGTATACGGCGGTCCGTATGGCTACACCTTC
CDR3aa: CASSVYGGPYGYTF

v_gene: TRBV20-1
j_gene: TRBJ2-5
d_gene: TRBD1
len: 14
abundance: many
CDR3nt: TGCAGTGCTAGCCCCTGGGACAGTCAAGAGACCCAGTACTTC
CDR3aa: CSASPWDSQETQYF

v_gene: TRBV11-2
j_gene: TRBJ2-5
d_gene: .
len: 14
abundance: many
CDR3nt: TGTGCCAGCACCCCATGGAGGGGGAAAGAGACCCAGTACTTC
CDR3aa: CASTPWRGKETQYF

v_gene: TRBV6-2/TRBV6-3
j_gene: TRBJ2-5
d_gene: TRBD1
len: 14
abundance: many
CDR3nt: TGTGCCACCAGAGGACAGGGGGGCCCACCGACCCAGTACTTC
CDR3aa: CATRGQGGPPTQYF

v_gene: TRBV6-1
j_gene: TRBJ1-3
d_gene: .
len: 15
abundance: .
CDR3nt: TGTGCCGCCAGCAGTTACGACACAGGGAAGTACACCATATATTTT
CDR3aa: CAASSYDTGKYTIYF

v_gene: TRBV30
j_gene: TRBJ1-1
d_gene: TRBD1
len: 16
abundance: many
CDR3nt: TGTGCCTGGAGTGTACAGCAGGGGGCGATGAACACTGAAGCTTTCTTT
CDR3aa: CAWSVQQGAMNTEAFF

v_gene: TRBV10-3
j_gene: TRBJ2-4
d_gene: TRBD1
len: 14
abundance: .
CDR3nt: TGTGCCATCAGTGAGACCGACAGGGGAAACATTCAGTACTTC
CDR3aa: CAISETDRGNIQYF

v_gene: TRBV15
j_gene: TRBJ2-1
d_gene: .
len: 15
abundance: many
CDR3nt: TGTGCCACCAGCAATATACAGGCCCCCCGGGATGAGCAGTTCTTC
CDR3aa: CATSNIQAPRDEQFF

v_gene: TRBV30
j_gene: TRBJ1-6
d_gene: TRBD1
len: 18
abundance: .
CDR3nt: TGTGCCTGGAGTAGGGACAGACCCTCGAGCTCCTATAATTCACCCCTCCACTTT
CDR3aa: CAWSRDRPSSSYNSPLHF

v_gene: TRBV4-3
j_gene: TRBJ2-1
d_gene: TRBD2
len: 16
abundance: many
CDR3nt: TGCGCCAGCAGCCAAGATGCGGGAGGAAACTACAATGAGCAGTTCTTC
CDR3aa: CASSQDAGGNYNEQFF

v_gene: TRBV6-2/TRBV6-3
j_gene: TRBJ2-6
d_gene: .
len: 16
abundance: few
CDR3nt: TGTGCCGGCAGTTACTTGCGTTCTTCTGGGGCCAACGTCCTGACTTTC
CDR3aa: CAGSYLRSSGANVLTF

v_gene: TRBV5-1
j_gene: TRBJ2-2
d_gene: .
len: 15
abundance: many
CDR3nt: TGCGCCAGCAGCTTGGAAAACTCGAACACCGGGGAGCTGTTTTTT
CDR3aa: CASSLENSNTGELFF

v_gene: TRBV7-9
j_gene: TRBJ2-1
d_gene: .
len: 14
abundance: .
CDR3nt: TGTGCCAGCAGCCCTGTAGAGGGAGTCAATGAGCAGTTCTTC
CDR3aa: CASSPVEGVNEQFF

v_gene: TRBV24-1
j_gene: TRBJ2-5
d_gene: TRBD2
len: 16
abundance: many
CDR3nt: TGTGCCACCAGTGTTGCGGGAGGGCCGAAAGGAGAGACCCAGTACTTC
CDR3aa: CATSVAGGPKGETQYF

v_gene: TRBV7-3
j_gene: TRBJ2-1
d_gene: .
len: 16
abundance: few
CDR3nt: TGTGCCAGCAGCTTAAGTGTAGCGGCGTCATACAATGAGCAGTTCTTC
CDR3aa: CASSLSVAASYNEQFF

v_gene: TRBV27
j_gene: TRBJ1-2
d_gene: .
len: 16
abundance: .
CDR3nt: TGTGCCAGCAGGGCGCCAGCGAGTGGCAGGAGCTATGGCTACACCTTC
CDR3aa: CASRAPASGRSYGYTF

v_gene: TRBV20-1
j_gene: TRBJ2-5
d_gene: TRBD2
len: 16
abundance: many
CDR3nt: TGCAGTGCTAGAACTGGACTAGCGGGAGGGCGTGAGACCCAGTACTTC
CDR3aa: CSARTGLAGGRETQYF

v_gene: TRBV7-9
j_gene: TRBJ2-6
d_gene: TRBD1
len: 17
abundance: .
CDR3nt: TGTGCCAGCAGCTTAGGGACAGGCAACTCTGGGGCCAACGTCCTGACTTTC
CDR3aa: CASSLGTGNSGANVLTF

v_gene: TRBV4-3
j_gene: TRBJ2-2
d_gene: .
len: 14
abundance: .
CDR3nt: TGCGCCAGCAGCCAAGTACCGAACACCGGGGAGCTGTTTTTT
CDR3aa: CASSQVPNTGELFF

v_gene: TRBV6-2/TRBV6-3
j_gene: TRBJ1-6
d_gene: TRBD1
len: 16
abundance: .
CDR3nt: TGTGCCAGCAGCTCCGGACAGGCCGGTCATAATTCACCCCTCCACTTT
CDR3aa: CASSSGQAGHNSPLHF

v_gene: TRBV7-6
j_gene: TRBJ2-3
d_gene: TRBD2
len: 17
abundance: few
CDR3nt: TGTGCCAGCAGCGCGGGACTAGCGGGAGGGGGCCCCGATACGCAGTATTTT
CDR3aa: CASSAGLAGGGPDTQYF

v_gene: TRBV28
j_gene: TRBJ2-2
d_gene: .
len: 12
abundance: many
CDR3nt: TGTGCCGCAAGTACCCTGGTTAGGGAGCTGTTTTTT
CDR3aa: CAASTLVRELFF

v_gene: TRBV7-9
j_gene: TRBJ2-1
d_gene: .
len: 13
abundance: many
CDR3nt: TGTGCCAGCAGCTTTGGGCTAGAATGGGAGCAGTTCTTC
CDR3aa: CASSFGLEWEQFF

v_gene: TRBV6-5
j_gene: TRBJ2-1
d_gene: TRBD2
len: 18
abundance: .
CDR3nt: TGTGCCAGCAGTTACCCCGGACTAGCGGGAGTACGGATTAATGAGCAGTTCTTC
CDR3aa: CASSYPGLAGVRINEQFF

v_gene: TRBV5-4
j_gene: TRBJ2-3
d_gene: .
len: 15
abundance: .
CDR3nt: TGTGCCAGCAGCGCACCGGGACTGCTCACAGATACGCAGTATTTT
CDR3aa: CASSAPGLLTDTQYF

v_gene: TRBV9
j_gene: TRBJ1-3
d_gene: .
len: 14
abundance: few
CDR3nt: TGTGCCAGCAGCCCCCAGGACACTGGAAACACCATATATTTT
CDR3aa: CASSPQDTGNTIYF

v_gene: TRBV27
j_gene: TRBJ2-1
d_gene: .
len: 16
abundance: few
CDR3nt: TGTGCCAGCACCCTAAGGTCCGGATTCTCCTACAATGAGCAGTTCTTC
CDR3aa: CASTLRSGFSYNEQFF

v_gene: TRBV7-8
j_gene: TRBJ2-3
d_gene: TRBD2
len: 15
abundance: many
CDR3nt: TGTGCCAGCAGGTTAACTAGCGGTAGCACAGATACGCAGTATTTT
CDR3aa: CASRLTSGSTDTQYF

v_gene: TRBV28
j_gene: TRBJ1-4
d_gene: TRBD1
len: 15
abundance: .
CDR3nt: TGTGCCAGCAGTTTTGGGGGACAGACAAATGAAAAACTGTTTTTT
CDR3aa: CASSFGGQTNEKLFF

v_gene: TRBV20-1
j_gene: TRBJ2-1
d_gene: TRBD2
len: 16
abundance: many
CDR3nt: TGCAGTGCTAGAGCAGCTAGCGGGAGTAATTACAATGAGCAGTTCTTC
CDR3aa: CSARAASGSNYNEQFF

v_gene: TRBV2
j_gene: TRBJ2-1
d_gene: .
len: 12
abundance: many
CDR3nt: TGTGCCAGCCTAGGGGTCCCGGGAGAGCAGTTCTTC
CDR3aa: CASLGVPGEQFF

v_gene: TRBV6-2/TRBV6-3
j_gene: TRBJ2-1
d_gene: TRBD2
len: 23
abundance: few
CDR3nt: TGTGCCAGCAGTTACTCGAAACGAAAGACTAGCGGGGCTGCACCCCCCTCCTACAATGAGCAGTTCTTC
CDR3aa: CASSYSKRKTSGAAPPSYNEQFF

v_gene: TRBV18
j_gene: TRBJ2-5
d_gene: .
len: 14
abundance: many
CDR3nt: TGTGCCAGCTCATCACTCGGGACGCAAGAGACCCAGTACTTC
CDR3aa: CASSSLGTQETQYF

v_gene: TRBV5-1
j_gene: TRBJ2-3
d_gene: TRBD2
len: 16
abundance: many
CDR3nt: TGCGCCAGCAGCACGGGACTAGCGGGACACACAGATACGCAGTATTTT
CDR3aa: CASSTGLAGHTDTQYF

v_gene: TRBV24-1
j_gene: TRBJ2-3
d_gene: TRBD2
len: 15
abundance: few
CDR3nt: TGTGCCACCAGTGGACTAGCGGGAGAAATAGATACGCAGTATTTT
CDR3aa: CATSGLAGEIDTQYF

v_gene: TRBV6-1
j_gene: TRBJ2-1
d_gene: .
len: 17
abundance: .
CDR3nt: TGTGCCAGCAGTGACCCGCACAGGGTGAGCTCCTACAATGAGCAGTTCTTC
CDR3aa: CASSDPHRVSSYNEQFF

v_gene: TRBV7-3
j_gene: TRBJ2-3
d_gene: TRBD1
len: 18
abundance: few
CDR3nt: TGTGCCAGCAGCTTTTACTCCGCCGGGACAGGGGAATCGGATACGCAGTATTTT
CDR3aa: CASSFYSAGTGESDTQYF

v_gene: TRBV20-1
j_gene: TRBJ2-5
d_gene: TRBD2
len: 14
abundance: many
CDR3nt: TGCAGTGCTCCACTAGCGGGAGGTGGAGAGACCCAGTACTTC
CDR3aa: CSAPLAGGGETQYF

v_gene: TRBV7-9
j_gene: TRBJ1-3
d_gene: .
len: 15
abundance: few
CDR3nt: TGTGCCAGCAGCTTGGACGGATATCCTGGAAACACCATATATTTT
CDR3aa: CASSLDGYPGNTIYF

v_gene: TRBV27
j_gene: TRBJ2-5
d_gene: TRBD2
len: 15
abundance: many
CDR3nt: TGTGCCAGCAGTTCCATAGCGGGAGCGGGAGAGACCCAGTACTTC
CDR3aa: CASSSIAGAGETQYF

v_gene: TRBV20-1
j_gene: TRBJ2-7
d_gene: .
len: 13
abundance: .
CDR3nt: TGCAGTGCCCAGCCGGGACACCTTTCCGAGCAGTACTTC
CDR3aa: CSAQPGHLSEQYF

v_gene: TRBV3-1
j_gene: TRBJ2-3
d_gene: TRBD1
len: 16
abundance: many
CDR3nt: TGTGCCAGCAGCCAACGATTGGCAGGGGGATTGGATACGCAGTATTTT
CDR3aa: CASSQRLAGGLDTQYF

v_gene: TRBV7-9
j_gene: TRBJ2-7
d_gene: .
len: 14
abundance: .
CDR3nt: TGTGCCAGCAGCTCCCTGGACAGATCCTACGAGCAGTACTTC
CDR3aa: CASSSLDRSYEQYF

v_gene: TRBV19
j_gene: TRBJ1-2
d_gene: TRBD1
len: 13
abundance: .
CDR3nt: TGTGCCAGTAAATTCACAGGGGACTATGGCTACACCTTC
CDR3aa: CASKFTGDYGYTF

v_gene: TRBV5-1
j_gene: TRBJ2-1
d_gene: TRBD2
len: 16
abundance: many
CDR3nt: TGCGCCAGCAGCTTGGCAAGTAGCGGGAGCTACAATGAGCAGTTCTTC
CDR3aa: CASSLASSGSYNEQFF

v_gene: TRBV30
j_gene: TRBJ2-3
d_gene: .
len: 14
abundance: few
CDR3nt: TGTGCCTGGACGATGGATTTCAACACAGATACGCAGTATTTT
CDR3aa: CAWTMDFNTDTQYF

v_gene: TRBV30
j_gene: TRBJ1-1
d_gene: .
len: 10
abundance: many
CDR3nt: TGTGCCTGGAGACAGACTGAAGCTTTCTTT
CDR3aa: CAWRQTEAFF

v_gene: TRBV11-2
j_gene: TRBJ2-7
d_gene: TRBD1
len: 15
abundance: .
CDR3nt: TGTGCCAGCATCAGCTTAGACAGGGGAACCTACGAGCAGTACTTC
CDR3aa: CASISLDRGTYEQYF

v_gene: TRBV19
j_gene: TRBJ1-5
d_gene: .
len: 16
abundance: .
CDR3nt: TGTGCCACCAATTCAGGTGGAGGGCGTAACAATCAGCCCCAGCATTTT
CDR3aa: CATNSGGGRNNQPQHF